Sequencing of this T cell receptor beta chain was carried out in a study of blood T cell repertoires in COVID-19. TCRdb's copy holds only in-frame clones and misses some; the assay was immunoSEQ multiplex PCR. The table shows some 310,000 clones, with 85% to 90% occurring only once. Germline values: CDR1 MGHRA, CDR2 YSYEKL. Losses at the gene ends were 1 base for V and 2 bases for J; bases not matched to a gene: 5. The CDR3 runs to 16 residues. Those enrolled in Seattle joined during active infection and were followed longitudinally afterward. This chain links TRBV4-1 with TRBJ2-1, with 7 bases that match TRBD2. This TCR was sampled from a woman aged 25 to 39 with COVID-19, enrolled during active disease. The sequencing input was peripheral blood. CDR3 nucleotide sequence: TGCGCCAGCAGCCAAGCGACGGGACTACCCTACAATGAGCAGTTCTTC. Residues: CASSQATGLPYNEQFF.